This TCR beta chain was recorded in a study of blood T cell repertoires in COVID-19. Study overall: The United States, Italy and Spain provided the acute and convalescent COVID-19 samples. T cells, B-cell-depleted T cells, or PBMCs provided the cDNA or gDNA that served as material.

In the original workflow: Reference gene primers were amplified, and this amplification served to estimate nucleated cell counts. TCRdb keeps only in-frame clones here, not all; method: immunoSEQ multiplex PCR. Clone size and the V and J calls come from that table; the DNA yielded D and trimming. The table lists about 140,000 clones, more than 75% of them singletons, with roughly 4.3% in the top ten. Per germline, CDR1 ENHRY and CDR2 SYGVKD. The V and J ends lost 4 bases and 0 bases respectively, with 10 bases between them. The CDR3 is 14 residues long. The sequenced sample was peripheral blood. V is TRBV10-3 and J is TRBJ2-7, with a possible D match to TRBD2 (5 bases). The TCR originated in a woman in her forties with acute or convalescent COVID-19. The CDR3 reads CAISVAGVSYEQYF. The CDR3 nucleotides read TGTGCCATCAGTGTCGCCGGGGTCTCCTACGAGCAGTACTTC.